One and the same sample provided the 26 T cell receptor beta chains below, sequenced in a study of cytomegalovirus exposure and HLA in healthy donors. 60 Vbeta and 13 Jbeta primers were used in PCR. Sequencing was performed with immunoSEQ multiplex PCR; in TCRdb, only in-frame clones are kept and a portion is missing. The sample records around 140,000 clones, about three fifths being singletons. The sample taken for sequencing was PBMCs. The receptors shown here come from a male donor in good health and CMV-seronegative.

The V and J genes are TRBV18 and TRBJ1-2, with TRBD1 as a possible D gene (6 bases). CDR1 and CDR2 (germline): KGHSH, LQKENI. V was pared by 2 bases and J by 3 bases, with 16 bases between. This CDR3 has 16 residues. CDR3 region: CASSPAVRGADYGYTF. CDR3 nucleotides: TGTGCCAGCTCACCAGCGGTTCGGGGGGCGGACTATGGCTACACCTTC.

The chain is built from TRBV7-2 and TRBJ1-4; 10 bases align to TRBD1. J was trimmed by 8 bases and V by 5 bases; bases with no gene match: 8. CDR1 and CDR2 (germline): SGHTA, FQGNSA. The CDR3 sequence is 15 residues long. CDR3 sequence: CASSPDRGRDEKLFF. In nucleotides, the CDR3 is TGTGCCAGCAGCCCCGACAGGGGGCGGGACGAAAAACTGTTTTTT.

The chain uses TRBV30 and TRBJ1-2, with a tentative D call TRBD1 (5 bases). Looked up from germline, CDR1 is GTSNPN and CDR2 is SVGIG (reference sequence). The CDR3 is 15 residues long. Trimming removed 0 bases at V and 0 bases at J, with 11 bases between. The CDR3 loop reads CAWSVGAEANYGYTF. CDR3 coding DNA: TGTGCCTGGAGTGTAGGGGCCGAAGCTAACTATGGCTACACCTTC.

Relative to its sample, this clone is medium-sized (0.01 to 0.1%). V is TRBV5-1 and J is TRBJ1-2; 9 bases agree with TRBD1. Germline V gene lookup returns CDR1 SGHRS and CDR2 YFSETQ. The CDR3 length is 18 residues. V gave up 4 bases and J gave up 4 bases; unmatched junction bases: 17. This CDR3 reads CASSGLQGARYSFYGYTF. CDR3 DNA: TGCGCCAGCAGCGGATTACAGGGGGCGAGGTATTCCTTCTATGGCTACACCTTC. The full variable domain, in which reference TRBV5-1 and TRBJ1-2 provide the parts outside the CDR3, is KAGVTQTPRYLIKTRGQQVTLSCSPISGHRSVSWYQQTPGQGLQFLFEYFSETQRNKGNFPGRFSGRQFSNSRSEMNVSTLELGDSALYLCASSGLQGARYSFYGYTFGSGTRLTVV.

This clone was counted between two and nine times. The sample contains more than one DNA sequence encoding this CDR3. The rearrangement uses TRBV7-9 and TRBJ2-7, with TRBD1 matching 11 bases. CDR3 size: 13 residues. J gave up 7 bases and V 4 bases, and 3 bases lay outside the gene matches. Germline V gene lookup returns CDR1 SEHNR and CDR2 FQNEAQ (reference sequence). CDR3 in amino acids: CASSSGQGGEQYF. Written as DNA, the CDR3 is TGTGCCAGCAGCTCGGGACAGGGGGGGGAGCAGTACTTC.

The rearrangement uses TRBV4-2 and TRBJ2-3, with 14 bases fitting TRBD2. The CDR3 consists of 17 residues. In germline, CDR1 is LGHNA, CDR2 YNFKEQ. The trim removed 1 base at V and 2 bases at J, leaving 2 bases unmatched. The CDR3 DNA is TGTGCCAGCAGCCAAGGACTAGCGGGGGGGCCCACAGATACGCAGTATTTT. Protein product: CASSQGLAGGPTDTQYF.

The rearrangement uses TRBV29-1 and TRBJ2-3; 9 bases are shared with TRBD1. Losses at the gene ends were 2 bases for V and 0 bases for J; bases not matched to a gene: 9. Germline CDR1 reads SQVTM; CDR2 reads ANQGSEA. The CDR3 totals 17 residues. The CDR3 protein is CSVENPLQGASTDTQYF. As DNA, the CDR3 is TGCAGCGTTGAAAATCCCCTACAGGGGGCAAGCACAGATACGCAGTATTTT.

This clone appeared a few times. This chain joins TRBV19 and TRBJ1-1, with 8 bases aligning to TRBD1. This CDR3 is 15 amino acids long. Germline CDR1 and CDR2: LNHDA and SQIVND (reference sequence). The V gene end was trimmed by 1 base and the J gene end by 4 bases; junction bases not matched to a gene: 5. The CDR3 is CASSIVAGGLTEAFF. The CDR3 bases are TGTGCCAGTAGTATAGTGGCAGGGGGCCTCACTGAAGCTTTCTTT.

This chain joins TRBV5-1 and TRBJ2-5, with D unclear. The CDR3 loop spans 15 amino acids. V gave up 0 bases and J gave up 2 bases, with 11 bases separating them. Germline CDR1 is SGHRS and CDR2 is YFSETQ. CDR3 loop: CASSLGTQPQETQYF. Here the CDR3 DNA reads TGCGCCAGCAGCTTGGGTACACAACCTCAAGAGACCCAGTACTTC. Full variable domain (missing parts from reference TRBV5-1 and TRBJ2-5): KAGVTQTPRYLIKTRGQQVTLSCSPISGHRSVSWYQQTPGQGLQFLFEYFSETQRNKGNFPGRFSGRQFSNSRSEMNVSTLELGDSALYLCASSLGTQPQETQYFGPGTRLLVL.

The V gene is TRBV6-5, the J gene TRBJ1-5, with no clear D. This CDR3 region has 13 residues. Germline values: CDR1 MNHEY, CDR2 SVGAGI. Trimming pared 5 bases from V and 3 bases from J, leaving 8 bases between. The CDR3 loop reads CASSRQDNQPQHF. In nucleotides, the CDR3 is TGTGCCAGCAGTAGGCAGGACAATCAGCCCCAGCATTTT.

CDR3 in DNA: TGCAGCGTTGGCGGCGATGAGCAGTTCTTC. It specifies CSVGGDEQFF. This chain joins TRBV29-1 and TRBJ2-1; D gene unclear. Trimming removed 4 bases at V and 8 bases at J, with 6 bases between. Germline assignment: CDR1 SQVTM and CDR2 ANQGSEA. The CDR3 length is 10 residues.

V usage is TRBV2 and J usage is TRBJ1-2; D gene uncertain. This CDR3 spans 13 amino acids. CDR1 is SNHLY and CDR2 is FYNNEI in the germline V gene. The V gene lost 2 bases and the J gene lost 4 bases, with 8 bases spanning the gap. CDR3 loop: CASSEREGYGYTF. In nucleotides, the CDR3 is TGTGCCAGCAGTGAACGGGAAGGCTATGGCTACACCTTC.

The chain carries TRBV20-1 and TRBJ2-5, with D unresolved. Germline V lookup: CDR1 DFQATT, CDR2 SNEGSKA (reference sequence). The CDR3 length is 11 residues. V was shortened by 5 bases and J by 7 bases, with 11 bases between the two germline ends. The CDR3 region is CSAVLYGTQYF. CDR3 DNA sequence: TGCAGTGCTGTACTATATGGGACCCAGTACTTC.

The chain combines TRBV7-8 with TRBJ1-4; maybe TRBD1 (5 bases). V was shortened by 10 bases and J by 8 bases, with 20 bases between the two germline ends. CDR3 length equals 14 residues. Germline CDR1 SGHVS, CDR2 FQNEAQ. CDR3 residues: CATLKGRVREKLFF. The CDR3 nucleotides read TGTGCCACCCTCAAGGGGCGTGTAAGGGAAAAACTGTTTTTT.

This rearrangement joins TRBV18 to TRBJ2-2, with D uncertain. V was pared by 0 bases and J by 4 bases, with 6 bases between. Germline assignment: CDR1 KGHSH and CDR2 LQKENI. This CDR3 contains 14 residues. In DNA form, the CDR3 reads TGTGCCAGCTCACCACCTAGTAGCACCGGGGAGCTGTTTTTT. Translation gives CASSPPSSTGELFF.

The chain recombines TRBV5-4 with TRBJ2-3; TRBD1 is a possible D gene (6 bases). The germline V and J ends were trimmed by 3 bases and 2 bases, with 10 bases remaining between them. This CDR3 contains 14 residues. CDR1 and CDR2 (germline): SGHNT, YYREEE (reference sequence). The CDR3 nucleotides are TGTGCCAGCAGCTATGGACAGACCACAGATACGCAGTATTTT. Encoded protein: CASSYGQTTDTQYF.

This clone has a handful of counts. The chain combines TRBV28 with TRBJ2-5; D is uncertain. The DNA end is more similar to TRBJ2-7, so the J call may be wrong. CDR3 length: 11 residues. Germline V gives CDR1 MDHEN, CDR2 SYDVKM. In DNA, the CDR3 is TGTGCCAGCAGCATTAACTACGAGCAGTACTTC. This sequence encodes CASSINYEQYF.

V usage is TRBV6-1 and J usage is TRBJ2-3; 8 bases are a match to TRBD1. The CDR3 loop spans 13 amino acids. With 4 bases clipped from V and 7 bases from J, the junction kept 4 bases outside the gene matches. The germline V gene has CDR1 MNHNS and CDR2 SASEGT. The CDR3 is CASSVQGANTQYF. The DNA of the CDR3 is TGTGCCAGCAGTGTTCAGGGGGCGAATACGCAGTATTTT.

V and J are TRBV4-1 and TRBJ1-2; 9 bases agree with TRBD1. CDR3 length: 16 residues. Germline CDR1 is MGHRA and CDR2 is YSYEKL. V lost 4 bases and J lost 3; bases outside the gene matches: 9. The CDR3: CASSPGRGQGYYGYTF. In nucleotides, the CDR3 is TGCGCCAGCAGCCCGGGACGCGGACAGGGGTACTATGGCTACACCTTC.

This clone came up a few times. The chain recombines TRBV19 with TRBJ1-2; possibly TRBD1 for D (6 bases). This CDR3 contains 14 residues. V was cut by 6 bases and J by 2 bases, with 13 bases left in between. Per germline, CDR1 LNHDA and CDR2 SQIVND (reference sequence). The CDR3 sequence is CASSPGHPNYGYTF. CDR3 in DNA: TGTGCCAGTAGCCCGGGACACCCGAACTATGGCTACACCTTC.

This chain joins TRBV5-6 and TRBJ1-1; 9 nucleotides agree with TRBD1. The CDR3 spans 16 residues. Trimming cost V 4 bases and J 6 bases; bases outside gene matches: 13. Looked up from germline, CDR1 is SGHDT and CDR2 is YYEEEE. CDR3 DNA sequence: TGTGCCAGCAGCCTGGGACAGGGTAAAGGGGTGTCTGAAGCTTTCTTT. Protein: CASSLGQGKGVSEAFF. The whole variable domain, filled in from reference TRBV5-6 and TRBJ1-1, reads DAGVTQSPTHLIKTRGQQVTLRCSPKSGHDTVSWYQQALGQGPQFIFQYYEEEERQRGNFPDRFSGHQFPNYSSELNVNALLLGDSALYLCASSLGQGKGVSEAFFGQGTRLTVV.

This clone was counted only a few times. The V gene is TRBV5-4, the J gene TRBJ2-7; 7 bases match TRBD2. Germline V gives CDR1 SGHNT, CDR2 YYREEE (reference sequence). The CDR3 runs to 16 residues. V dropped 4 bases and J dropped 5; count of bases not matched to a gene: 15. The CDR3 loop reads CASSRGGGRGDNEQYF. The CDR3 bases are TGTGCCAGCAGCCGTGGGGGGGGTAGGGGTGACAACGAGCAGTACTTC. The full variable domain, in which reference TRBV5-4 and TRBJ2-7 provide the parts outside the CDR3, is ETGVTQSPTHLIKTRGQQVTLRCSSQSGHNTVSWYQQALGQGPQFIFQYYREEENGRGNFPPRFSGLQFPNYSSELNVNALELDDSALYLCASSRGGGRGDNEQYFGPGTRLTVT.

This chain uses TRBV27 with TRBJ1-1, with TRBD1 matching 8 bases. CDR3 size: 14 residues. Per the germline V gene, CDR1 is MNHEY and CDR2 is SMNVEV (reference sequence). Trimming took 3 bases from V and 11 from J; bases not matched to a gene: 11. The CDR3 here is CASSFDRQGKRAFF. CDR3 coding DNA: TGTGCCAGCAGTTTCGATCGACAGGGGAAGCGCGCTTTCTTT.

A note on this clone: Additional DNA sequences in this sample encode the identical CDR3. The chain links TRBV6-5 to TRBJ2-7; TRBD1 might be the D (6 bases). The germline V gene encodes CDR1 MNHEY and CDR2 SVGAGI. V was clipped by 6 bases and J by 4 bases, with 13 bases between them. The CDR3 covers 13 residues. CDR3 loop: CASRPGQGYEQYF. CDR3 DNA: TGTGCCAGCAGGCCTGGGCAGGGGTACGAGCAGTACTTC.

With regard to this clone: The sample contains more than one DNA sequence encoding this CDR3. The chain uses TRBV9 and TRBJ1-1; 8 bases match TRBD1. V shed 0 bases, J shed 5 bases, and the junction held 0 bases outside the gene matches. CDR1 SGDLS and CDR2 YYNGEE come from the germline V gene. The CDR3 has 13 amino acids. The CDR3 region has the DNA TGTGCCAGCAGCGTAGGGACAGGGACTGAAGCTTTCTTT. As protein: CASSVGTGTEAFF.

In its sample, this clone was seen a few times. This chain links TRBV6-5 with TRBJ2-5, with a possible D match to TRBD2 (5 bases). The J call is uncertain, as TRBJ2-7 better fits the DNA end. CDR1 is MNHEY and CDR2 is SVGAGI in the germline V gene. The CDR3 length is 14 residues. The CDR3 here is CASGSRVPEGEQYF. The CDR3 coding sequence is TGTGCCAGCGGGAGCCGGGTCCCTGAGGGCGAGCAGTACTTC.